A single sample gave rise to the 30 T cell receptor beta chains below, sequenced in a study of cytomegalovirus exposure and HLA in healthy donors. Researchers ran the PCR with 60 Vbeta and 13 Jbeta primers. Clones were sequenced by immunoSEQ multiplex PCR, and TCRdb holds only the in-frame ones, with some missing. The sample shows about 85,000 clones, approximately 70% of them seen only once. Sample: PBMCs. The receptors were gathered from a man aged 25-45 years in good health and CMV-seronegative.

This clone was seen more than once but under ten times. The CDR3 sequence: CASSSAGGEVYGYTF. In DNA, the CDR3 is TGTGCCAGTAGTTCCGCAGGGGGCGAGGTTTATGGCTACACCTTC. The chain combines TRBV19 with TRBJ1-2; 8 bases agree with TRBD1. The germline V gene encodes CDR1 LNHDA and CDR2 SQIVND (reference sequence). The CDR3 is 15 amino acids. Trimming removed 5 bases from V and 5 bases from J; junction bases left unmatched: 10. The full variable domain, its missing parts supplied by reference TRBV19 and TRBJ1-2, is DGGITQSPKYLFRKEGQNVTLSCEQNLNHDAMYWYRQDPGQGLRLIYYSQIVNDFQKGDIAEGYSVSREKKESFPLTVTSAQKNPTAFYLCASSSAGGEVYGYTFGSGTRLTVV.

The chain couples TRBV5-6 to TRBJ1-1; D ambiguous. V lost 2 bases and J lost 1, with 3 bases in between. CDR1 and CDR2 from the germline V gene are SGHDT and YYEEEE. The CDR3 has 12 amino acids. The chain's CDR3 is CASSFQNTEAFF. CDR3 DNA: TGTGCCAGCAGCTTTCAGAACACTGAAGCTTTCTTT. The full variable domain, with the rest looked up from reference TRBV5-6 and TRBJ1-1, is DAGVTQSPTHLIKTRGQQVTLRCSPKSGHDTVSWYQQALGQGPQFIFQYYEEEERQRGNFPDRFSGHQFPNYSSELNVNALLLGDSALYLCASSFQNTEAFFGQGTRLTVV.

V gene TRBV19 combines with J gene TRBJ2-3; D is possibly TRBD1 (5 bases). The CDR3 has 13 amino acids. V gave up 6 bases and J gave up 10 bases, with 17 bases separating them. CDR1 LNHDA and CDR2 SQIVND come from the germline V gene (reference sequence). CDR3 residues: CASSQGTAFAQYF. In DNA, the CDR3 is TGTGCCAGTAGCCAGGGTACGGCCTTTGCGCAGTATTTT. Full variable domain (remainder filled in from reference TRBV19 and TRBJ2-3): DGGITQSPKYLFRKEGQNVTLSCEQNLNHDAMYWYRQDPGQGLRLIYYSQIVNDFQKGDIAEGYSVSREKKESFPLTVTSAQKNPTAFYLCASSQGTAFAQYFGPGTRLTVL.

The genes are TRBV5-4 and TRBJ2-2, with D maybe TRBD1 (6 bases). The CDR3 has 16 residues. The V end was cut by 4 bases, the J end by 1 base, with 14 bases between. CDR1 SGHNT and CDR2 YYREEE come from the germline V gene (reference sequence). CDR3 sequence (DNA): TGTGCCAGCAGCCCAGACAGGACACGGAACACCGGGGAGCTGTTTTTT. This codes for CASSPDRTRNTGELFF.

The chain recombines TRBV5-6 with TRBJ1-2; 9 nucleotides agree with TRBD1. The CDR3 totals 15 residues. Germline CDR1 reads SGHDT; CDR2 reads YYEEEE. J was trimmed by 4 bases and V by 4 bases; bases with no gene match: 8. Written as DNA, the CDR3 is TGTGCCAGCAGCGAACCCGGGACAGGGAGCTATGGCTACACCTTC. Translation gives CASSEPGTGSYGYTF.

The chain recombines TRBV30 with TRBJ2-3, with D perhaps matching TRBD2 (5 bases). This CDR3 is built from 15 residues. Trimming took off 3 bases at V and 1 base at J, with 14 bases between the two ends. CDR1 is GTSNPN, CDR2 SVGIG, per germline (reference sequence). In DNA form, the CDR3 reads TGTGCCTGGAGAGGGCTTTCCGGGGGCACAGATACGCAGTATTTT. Translating gives CAWRGLSGGTDTQYF.

In this sample, this clone turned up a few times. The chain has TRBV9 and TRBJ2-7; 8 nucleotides agree with TRBD2. The ends lost 3 bases at V and 6 bases at J; junction bases unmatched: 14. Germline V gene sequence: CDR1 SGDLS, CDR2 YYNGEE. This CDR3 has 16 amino acids. The CDR3 DNA follows: TGTGCCAGCAGCGGGGAGGGGGTGGGGAGCGGGAGCGAGCAGTACTTC. This encodes CASSGEGVGSGSEQYF. The entire variable domain, with the rest obtained from reference TRBV9 and TRBJ2-7, is as follows: DSGVTQTPKHLITATGQRVTLRCSPRSGDLSVYWYQQSLDQGLQFLIQYYNGEERAKGNILERFSAQQFPDLHSELNLSSLELGDSALYFCASSGEGVGSGSEQYFGPGTRLTVT.

CDR3 region: CASSLGGGFYGYTF. The DNA for the CDR3 is TGTGCCAGCAGCTTAGGAGGGGGTTTCTATGGCTACACCTTC. The chain carries TRBV7-9 and TRBJ1-2; D might be TRBD1 (6 bases). Germline assignment: CDR1 SEHNR and CDR2 FQNEAQ (reference sequence). CDR3 length: 14 residues. The V and J ends lost 1 base and 4 bases respectively, with 10 bases between them.

This clone was observed a few times. This chain connects TRBV30 to TRBJ1-1; 8 bases align to TRBD1. J gave up 7 bases and V 4 bases, and 5 bases lay outside the gene matches. The CDR3 runs 12 residues. From germline, CDR1 is GTSNPN and CDR2 SVGIG (reference sequence). The CDR3 loop reads CAWITDRVEAFF. The CDR3 nucleotides are TGTGCCTGGATTACGGACAGGGTTGAAGCTTTCTTT.

The chain combines TRBV4-3 with TRBJ1-2, with unresolved D. This CDR3 is 14 amino acids long. CDR1 is LGHNA and CDR2 is YSLEER in the germline V gene. V was pared by 4 bases and J by 4 bases, with 13 bases between. The CDR3, as DNA: TGCGCCAGCAGCCCAGACGGCGGTTCCTATGGCTACACCTTC. Amino acid sequence: CASSPDGGSYGYTF.

This sequence joins TRBV29-1 and TRBJ2-1; TRBD1 agrees at 11 bases. Germline V gene data show CDR1 as SQVTM and CDR2 as ANQGSEA. This CDR3 has 14 residues. Trimming removed 7 bases from V and 2 bases from J; junction bases left unmatched: 4. The CDR3: CSAPGQGAYNEQFF. The CDR3 coding sequence is TGCAGCGCCCCGGGACAGGGGGCCTACAATGAGCAGTTCTTC.

The V and J genes are TRBV19 and TRBJ1-1; 9 bases map to TRBD1. Germline CDR1 is LNHDA and CDR2 is SQIVND (reference sequence). The CDR3 is made up of 11 amino acids. V shed 9 bases, J shed 8 bases, and the junction held 4 bases outside the gene matches. The CDR3 DNA reads TGTGCCAGCTCCGGGACAGGGGAAGCTTTCTTT. Translating gives CASSGTGEAFF. Using reference TRBV19 and TRBJ1-1 for the parts outside the CDR3, the full variable domain is DGGITQSPKYLFRKEGQNVTLSCEQNLNHDAMYWYRQDPGQGLRLIYYSQIVNDFQKGDIAEGYSVSREKKESFPLTVTSAQKNPTAFYLCASSGTGEAFFGQGTRLTVV.

The V call is TRBV9, the J call TRBJ2-3; 11 bases map to TRBD2. CDR3 length: 15 amino acids. J gave up 4 bases and V 3 bases, and 4 bases lay outside the gene matches. The V gene's germline CDR1 is SGDLS and CDR2 YYNGEE. CDR3 in amino acids: CASSASGGSADTQYF. The CDR3 coding sequence is TGTGCCAGCAGCGCTAGCGGGGGGAGCGCAGATACGCAGTATTTT.

The chain has TRBV27 and TRBJ2-3; perhaps TRBD2 as D (8 bases). The length of the CDR3 is 15 residues. The V gene's germline CDR1 is MNHEY and CDR2 SMNVEV (reference sequence). The V gene lost 10 bases and the J gene lost 3 bases, with 20 bases spanning the gap. The CDR3: CATTGERESTDTQYF. The CDR3 DNA reads as TGTGCCACCACAGGGGAGCGGGAGTCAACAGATACGCAGTATTTT.

There are a few counts of this clone. In the same sample, other DNA sequences code for this CDR3. The V and J genes are TRBV4-1 and TRBJ1-5; D is possibly TRBD1 (5 bases). V lost 1 base and J lost 4, with 11 bases in between. Germline lookup yields CDR1 MGHRA and CDR2 YSYEKL. The CDR3 consists of 15 residues. Here the CDR3 DNA reads TGCGCCAGCAGCCAAGGAACGCAGGGAAATCAGCCCCAGCATTTT. This sequence encodes CASSQGTQGNQPQHF.

The CDR3 region is CASSNKRTEVNEQFF. CDR3 sequence (DNA): TGTGCCAGCAGCAACAAACGGACGGAGGTCAATGAGCAGTTCTTC. The chain employs TRBV7-9 and TRBJ2-1; D is perhaps TRBD2 (5 bases). The ends were cut back, 5 bases at V and 6 bases at J, with 17 bases in the middle. CDR1 SEHNR and CDR2 FQNEAQ come from the germline V gene (reference sequence). The CDR3 consists of 15 residues.

This clone came up a few times. The chain carries TRBV4-1 and TRBJ2-5; weak D call: TRBD1 (6 bases). The CDR3 is made up of 14 amino acids. CDR1 is MGHRA and CDR2 is YSYEKL in the germline V gene. Trimming took off 0 bases at V and 4 bases at J, with 9 bases between the two ends. CDR3 bases: TGCGCCAGCAGCCAAGAGGGACAACTAGAGACCCAGTACTTC. Translated: CASSQEGQLETQYF.

V is TRBV7-8 and J is TRBJ1-5; D might be TRBD1 (5 bases). With 5 bases removed from V and 2 bases from J, the gap between germline ends came to 13 bases. Germline values: CDR1 SGHVS, CDR2 FQNEAQ. The CDR3 has 15 residues. CDR3 DNA sequence: TGTGCCAGCAGCCCCCAGGGCGGTGGCAATCAGCCCCAGCATTTT. It codes for CASSPQGGGNQPQHF. Variable domain in full (rest from reference TRBV7-8 and TRBJ1-5): GAGVSQSPRYKVAKRGQDVALRCDPISGHVSLFWYQQALGQGPEFLTYFQNEAQLDKSGLPSDRFFAERPEGSVSTLKIQRTQQEDSAVYLCASSPQGGGNQPQHFGDGTRLSIL.

This clone was counted between two and nine times. At one end the junction does not follow the germline gene, possibly because of a read error. The J gene is TRBJ1-1, the V gene TRBV6-1, with unresolved D. From germline, CDR1 is MNHNS and CDR2 SASEGT. The CDR3 has 14 residues. CDR3 DNA: TGTGCCAGCAGTAAAGCAGTGCGCGGGGAGGAAGCTTTCTTT. Its translation: CASSKAVRGEEAFF.

This chain joins TRBV7-8 and TRBJ2-3, with 7 bases aligning to TRBD2. Germline CDR1 SGHVS, CDR2 FQNEAQ. J lost 4 bases, V lost 2 bases, and 6 bases had no gene match. The CDR3 has 15 amino acids. The DNA of the CDR3 is TGTGCCAGCAGCTTATCCGCGGGAGCGGCAGATACGCAGTATTTT. This sequence encodes CASSLSAGAADTQYF.

The chain recombines TRBV10-2 with TRBJ1-1, with 10 bases fitting TRBD1. Germline V gene lookup returns CDR1 WSHSY and CDR2 SAAADI. The V and J ends lost 8 bases and 5 bases, in that order; junction bases with no gene match: 8. This CDR3 comprises 14 residues. The CDR3 sequence: CASGGQGKKTEAFF. CDR3 bases: TGCGCCAGCGGGGGACAGGGGAAAAAGACTGAAGCTTTCTTT.

With respect to this clone: Sequence at one end of the junction differs from germline and may be a read error. This chain links TRBV7-7 with TRBJ1-1; 7 bases align to TRBD1. The CDR3 has 13 amino acids. Germline V gives CDR1 SSHAT, CDR2 FNYEAQ (reference sequence). The chain's CDR3 is CASSRRQGTEAFF. CDR3 bases: TGTGCTAGCAGCCGGAGACAGGGCACTGAAGCTTTCTTT.

This chain joins TRBV13 and TRBJ2-2; 8 nucleotides align to TRBD2. Germline V gene sequence: CDR1 PRHDT, CDR2 FYEKMQ (reference sequence). This CDR3 is 15 amino acids long. Trimming removed 1 base from V and 4 bases from J; junction bases left unmatched: 2. As DNA, the CDR3 is TGTGCCAGCAGCTTAGTCGGGAGGGCCACCGGGGAGCTGTTTTTT. The encoded protein is CASSLVGRATGELFF.

This clone was seen a handful of times. The rearrangement uses TRBV5-1 and TRBJ1-4; a weak D match, TRBD1 (6 bases). CDR3 length: 15 amino acids. CDR1 SGHRS and CDR2 YFSETQ come from the germline V gene. Trimming took 0 bases from V and 5 from J, leaving 11 bases between them. CDR3 nucleotide sequence: TGCGCCAGCAGCTTGGAGGGGACATGGAATGAAAAACTGTTTTTT. Protein sequence: CASSLEGTWNEKLFF.

The chain joins TRBV7-9 to TRBJ2-2; 7 bases match TRBD1. The V gene's germline CDR1 is SEHNR and CDR2 FQNEAQ (reference sequence). Trimming removed 10 bases from V and 2 bases from J; junction bases left unmatched: 4. The CDR3 contains 13 residues. The CDR3 loop reads CATRQGNTGELFF. The CDR3 DNA reads as TGTGCCACCCGACAGGGAAACACCGGGGAGCTGTTTTTT.

The chain has TRBV27 and TRBJ2-1; 14 bases match TRBD2. Losses at the gene ends were 4 bases for V and 3 bases for J; bases not matched to a gene: 5. The CDR3 length is 17 residues. Germline loops: CDR1 MNHEY, CDR2 SMNVEV (reference sequence). The CDR3 protein is CASSSGTSGGLYNEQFF. CDR3 nucleotide sequence: TGTGCCAGCAGTTCCGGGACTAGCGGGGGCCTCTACAATGAGCAGTTCTTC.

This clone has just a few counts. This rearrangement joins TRBV13 to TRBJ2-2; D might be TRBD1 (6 bases). With 5 bases removed from V and 1 base from J, the gap between germline ends came to 8 bases. Per germline, CDR1 PRHDT and CDR2 FYEKMQ (reference sequence). The CDR3 consists of 14 residues. Here the CDR3 reads CASSPGQNTGELFF. The CDR3 DNA is TGTGCCAGCAGCCCGGGACAGAACACCGGGGAGCTGTTTTTT.

The V gene is TRBV9, the J gene TRBJ1-1, with D maybe TRBD1 (5 bases). This CDR3 region has 16 residues. V was trimmed by 0 bases and J by 0 bases, leaving 12 bases between them. Germline V gene sequence: CDR1 SGDLS, CDR2 YYNGEE. CDR3 in amino acids: CASSVEEGLMNTEAFF. The DNA for the CDR3 is TGTGCCAGCAGCGTAGAGGAGGGGTTAATGAACACTGAAGCTTTCTTT.

The chain joins TRBV7-2 to TRBJ2-5, with a tentative D call TRBD2 (6 bases). Trimming took off 4 bases at V and 2 bases at J, with 14 bases between the two ends. The CDR3 consists of 15 residues. The V gene's germline CDR1 is SGHTA and CDR2 FQGNSA. This CDR3 reads CASSSFSGAQETQYF. CDR3 nucleotide sequence: TGTGCCAGCAGCTCATTTAGCGGAGCACAAGAGACCCAGTACTTC.

The chain has TRBV6-7 and TRBJ1-1, with D unclear. TRBV6-7 is flagged as an ORF with uncertain function. This CDR3 has 14 residues. Between the trimmed V and J ends, which lost 7 bases and 6 bases, there was a span of 18 bases. The CDR3 loop reads CASTGPAGFAEAFF. For the CDR3, the DNA is TGTGCCAGCACCGGACCCGCGGGGTTTGCTGAAGCTTTCTTT.